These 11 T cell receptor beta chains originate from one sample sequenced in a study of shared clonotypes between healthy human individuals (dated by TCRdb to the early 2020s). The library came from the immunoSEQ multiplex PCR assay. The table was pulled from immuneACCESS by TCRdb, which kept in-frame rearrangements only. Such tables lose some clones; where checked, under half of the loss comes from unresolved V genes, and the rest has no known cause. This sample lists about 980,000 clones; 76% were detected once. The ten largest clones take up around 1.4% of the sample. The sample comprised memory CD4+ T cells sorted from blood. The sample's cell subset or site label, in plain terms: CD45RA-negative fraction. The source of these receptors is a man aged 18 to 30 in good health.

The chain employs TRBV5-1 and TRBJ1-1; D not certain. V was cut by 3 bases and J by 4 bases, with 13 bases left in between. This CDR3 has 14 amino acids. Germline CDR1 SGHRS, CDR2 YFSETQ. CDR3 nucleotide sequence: TGCGCCAGCAGCTCATCGGGCGCCGGCACTGAAGCTTTCTTT. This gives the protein CASSSSGAGTEAFF.

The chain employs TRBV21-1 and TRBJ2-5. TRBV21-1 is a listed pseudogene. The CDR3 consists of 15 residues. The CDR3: CASSKEGTAEETQYF. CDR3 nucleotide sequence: TGTGCCAGCAGCAAAGAGGGGACGGCAGAAGAGACCCAGTACTTC.

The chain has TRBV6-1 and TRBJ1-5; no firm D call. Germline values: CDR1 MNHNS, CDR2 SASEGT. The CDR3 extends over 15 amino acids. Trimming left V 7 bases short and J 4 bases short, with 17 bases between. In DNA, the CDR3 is TGTGCCAGCAATACCGACGAGTTCCCTAATCAGCCCCAGCATTTT. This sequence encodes CASNTDEFPNQPQHF.

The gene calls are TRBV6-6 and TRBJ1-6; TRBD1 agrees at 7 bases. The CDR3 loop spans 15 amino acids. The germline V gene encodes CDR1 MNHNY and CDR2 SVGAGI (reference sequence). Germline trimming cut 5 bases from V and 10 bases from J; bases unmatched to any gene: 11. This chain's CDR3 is CASSRDSPFESPLHF. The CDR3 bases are TGTGCCAGCAGTAGGGACAGCCCCTTCGAATCACCCCTCCACTTT.

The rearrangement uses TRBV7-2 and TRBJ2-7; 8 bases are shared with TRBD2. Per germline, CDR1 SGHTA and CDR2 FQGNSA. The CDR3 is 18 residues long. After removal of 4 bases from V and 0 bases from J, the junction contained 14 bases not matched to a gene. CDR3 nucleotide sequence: TGTGCCAGCAGCTACCGATTGCATAGCGGGACGAGCTCCTACGAGCAGTACTTC. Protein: CASSYRLHSGTSSYEQYF.

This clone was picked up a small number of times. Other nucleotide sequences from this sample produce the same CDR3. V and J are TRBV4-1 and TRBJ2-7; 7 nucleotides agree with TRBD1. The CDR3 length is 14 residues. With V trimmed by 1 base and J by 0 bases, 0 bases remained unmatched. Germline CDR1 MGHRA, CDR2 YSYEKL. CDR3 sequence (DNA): TGCGCCAGCAGCCAAGGACAGGGCTCCTACGAGCAGTACTTC. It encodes CASSQGQGSYEQYF.

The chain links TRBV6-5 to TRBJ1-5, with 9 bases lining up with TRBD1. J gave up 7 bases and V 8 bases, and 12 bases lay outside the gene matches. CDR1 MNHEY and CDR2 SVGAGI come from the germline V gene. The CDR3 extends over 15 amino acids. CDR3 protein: CASRAWTGARQPQHF. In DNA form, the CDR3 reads TGTGCCAGCCGGGCCTGGACAGGGGCAAGGCAGCCCCAGCATTTT.

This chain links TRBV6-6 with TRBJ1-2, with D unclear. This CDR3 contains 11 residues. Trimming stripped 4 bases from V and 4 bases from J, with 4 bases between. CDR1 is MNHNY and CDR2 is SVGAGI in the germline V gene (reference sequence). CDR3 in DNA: TGTGCCAGCAGTTCCCTCTATGGCTACACCTTC. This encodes CASSSLYGYTF.

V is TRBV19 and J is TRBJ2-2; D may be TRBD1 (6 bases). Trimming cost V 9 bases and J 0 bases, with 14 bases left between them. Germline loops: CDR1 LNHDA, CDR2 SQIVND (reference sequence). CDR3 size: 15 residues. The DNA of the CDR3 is TGTGCCAGCCGAGCAGGGACATCGAACACCGGGGAGCTGTTTTTT. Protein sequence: CASRAGTSNTGELFF.

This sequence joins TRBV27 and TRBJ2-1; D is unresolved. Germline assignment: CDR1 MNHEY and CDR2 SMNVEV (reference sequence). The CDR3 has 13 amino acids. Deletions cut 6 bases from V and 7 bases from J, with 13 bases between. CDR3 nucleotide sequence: TGTGCCAGCAGCCGTCAGTGGGGAAATGAGCAGTTCTTC. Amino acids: CASSRQWGNEQFF.

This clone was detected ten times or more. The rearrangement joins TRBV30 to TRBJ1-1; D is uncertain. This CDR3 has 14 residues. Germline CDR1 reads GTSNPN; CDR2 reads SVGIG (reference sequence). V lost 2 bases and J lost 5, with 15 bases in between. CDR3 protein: CAWSIKGSGTEAFF. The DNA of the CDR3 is TGTGCCTGGAGTATTAAGGGAAGCGGGACTGAAGCTTTCTTT.